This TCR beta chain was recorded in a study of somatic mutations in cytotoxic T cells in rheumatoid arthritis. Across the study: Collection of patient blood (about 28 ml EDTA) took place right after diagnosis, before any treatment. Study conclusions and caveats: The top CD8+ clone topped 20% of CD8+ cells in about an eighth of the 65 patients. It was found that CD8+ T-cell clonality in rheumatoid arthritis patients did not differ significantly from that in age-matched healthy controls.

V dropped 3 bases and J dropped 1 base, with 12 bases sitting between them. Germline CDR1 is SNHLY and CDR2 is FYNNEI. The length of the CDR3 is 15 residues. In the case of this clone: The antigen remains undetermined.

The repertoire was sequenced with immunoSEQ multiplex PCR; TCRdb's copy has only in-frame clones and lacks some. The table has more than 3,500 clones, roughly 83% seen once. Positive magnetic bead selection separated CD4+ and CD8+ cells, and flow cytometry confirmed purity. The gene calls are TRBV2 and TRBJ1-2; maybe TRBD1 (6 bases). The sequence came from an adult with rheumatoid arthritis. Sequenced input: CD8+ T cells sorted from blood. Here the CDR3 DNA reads TGTGCCAGCAGTGAGGGGGCCTCTTTTAACTATGGCTACACCTTC. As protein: CASSEGASFNYGYTF.